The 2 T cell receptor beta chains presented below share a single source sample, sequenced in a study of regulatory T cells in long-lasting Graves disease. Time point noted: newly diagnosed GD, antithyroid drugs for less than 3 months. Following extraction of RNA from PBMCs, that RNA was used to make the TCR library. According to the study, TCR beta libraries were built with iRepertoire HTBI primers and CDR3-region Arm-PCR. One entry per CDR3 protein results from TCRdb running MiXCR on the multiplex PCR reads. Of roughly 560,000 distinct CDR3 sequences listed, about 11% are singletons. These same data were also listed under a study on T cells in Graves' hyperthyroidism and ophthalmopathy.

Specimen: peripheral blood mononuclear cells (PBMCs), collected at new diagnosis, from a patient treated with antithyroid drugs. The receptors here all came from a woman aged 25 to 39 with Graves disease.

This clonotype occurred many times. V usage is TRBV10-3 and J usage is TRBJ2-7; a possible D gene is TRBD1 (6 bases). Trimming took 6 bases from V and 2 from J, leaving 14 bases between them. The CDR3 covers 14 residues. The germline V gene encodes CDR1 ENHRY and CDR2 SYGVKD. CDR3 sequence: CAIRNIRDTYEQYF. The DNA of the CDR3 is TGTGCCATCAGAAACATCCGGGACACCTACGAGCAGTACTTC.

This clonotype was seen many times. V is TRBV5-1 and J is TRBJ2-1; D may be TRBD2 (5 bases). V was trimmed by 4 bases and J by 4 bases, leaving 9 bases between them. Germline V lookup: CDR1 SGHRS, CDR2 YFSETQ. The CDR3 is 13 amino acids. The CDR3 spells CASSNRLYNEQFF. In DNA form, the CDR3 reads TGCGCCAGCAGCAACCGACTATACAATGAGCAGTTCTTC.